These 27 T cell receptor beta chains share one sample of origin, sequenced in a study of long-term antiretroviral therapy in people with HIV. With survey level as its setting, the immunoSEQ assay was v3.0. Sequencing used immunoSEQ multiplex PCR; TCRdb keeps in-frame clones, though not all of them. Of about 25,000 clones listed, about 88% are singletons. The input for sequencing was unsorted PBMCs, taken 1.9 years after starting antiretroviral therapy. Receptors were obtained from a woman aged 25-40 years with HIV.

CDR3 amino acids: CSAGGQQNTEAFF. Written as DNA, the CDR3 is TGCAGCGCCGGGGGACAGCAGAACACTGAAGCTTTCTTT. J is TRBJ1-1 and V is TRBV29-1, with 7 positions matching TRBD1. Unmatched junction bases numbered 6, after V lost 7 bases and J lost 1 base. The CDR3 length is 13 residues. The germline gives CDR1 SQVTM, CDR2 ANQGSEA.

This clone appeared once. The chain has TRBV5-1 and TRBJ2-5; D ambiguous. The V gene's germline CDR1 is SGHRS and CDR2 YFSETQ. This CDR3 spans 15 amino acids. V shed 7 bases and J shed 2 bases, with 18 bases lying between them. In DNA form, the CDR3 reads TGCGCCAGCCACCCAGAGTCGAGTTATCAAGAGACCCAGTACTTC. Protein product: CASHPESSYQETQYF.

J is TRBJ1-5 and V is TRBV2, with TRBD1 as a possible D gene (6 bases). Looked up from germline, CDR1 is SNHLY and CDR2 is FYNNEI. The length of the CDR3 is 14 residues. V lost 6 bases, J lost 6 bases, and 15 bases lay in between. The CDR3, as DNA: TGTGCCAGCAGACCCGACAGGAACGGTCAGCCCCAGCATTTT. Translation gives CASRPDRNGQPQHF.

The V gene is TRBV18, the J gene TRBJ2-2, with D unclear. The V gene's germline CDR1 is KGHSH and CDR2 LQKENI. The CDR3 loop spans 16 amino acids. Deletions cut 1 base from V and 2 bases from J, with 11 bases between. The CDR3 spells CASSPQSALNTGELFF. The CDR3 DNA reads TGTGCCAGCTCACCACAATCCGCTCTCAACACCGGGGAGCTGTTTTTT.

This chain links TRBV6-1 with TRBJ2-7; the D is unclear. The V gene's germline CDR1 is MNHNS and CDR2 SASEGT. The CDR3 has 15 residues. V was trimmed by 0 bases and J by 3 bases, leaving 12 bases between them. CDR3: CASSEAPFGFYEQYV. The CDR3 bases are TGTGCCAGCAGTGAAGCGCCGTTCGGATTCTACGAGCAGTACGTC.

This clone was counted between two and nine times. This sequence joins TRBV6-1 and TRBJ1-5; no definite D call. Germline CDR1 MNHNS, CDR2 SASEGT. Trimming took 4 bases from V and 15 from J, leaving 13 bases between them. This CDR3 is built from 11 residues. This chain's CDR3 is CASSGPWFGHF. CDR3 DNA sequence: TGTGCCAGCAGTGGCCCTTGGTTCGGGCATTTT.

The rearrangement joins TRBV5-6 to TRBJ2-1, with 10 nucleotides matching TRBD2. Trimming removed 2 bases from V and 7 bases from J; junction bases left unmatched: 3. This CDR3 is 14 amino acids long. Germline assignment: CDR1 SGHDT and CDR2 YYEEEE. The CDR3 nucleotides read TGTGCCAGCAGCTTACTAGCGGGGACAAATGAGCAGTTCTTC. It yields the protein CASSLLAGTNEQFF.

This chain links TRBV30 with TRBJ2-2, with D perhaps TRBD1 or TRBD2 (5 bases each). V lost 4 bases and J lost 6, with 9 bases in between. Per germline, CDR1 GTSNPN and CDR2 SVGIG (reference sequence). This CDR3 is 12 amino acids long. In nucleotides, the CDR3 is TGTGCCTGGACGTTGGGGGCCGGGGAGCTGTTTTTT. Protein product: CAWTLGAGELFF.

V gene TRBV28 combines with J gene TRBJ1-2; 7 bases are a match to TRBD1. The junction had 13 bases not matched to a gene; V was cut back by 5 bases and J by 7 bases. Germline values: CDR1 MDHEN, CDR2 SYDVKM. This CDR3 is 15 amino acids long. CDR3 DNA: TGTGCCAGCAGTATACCCACAGGGGACACGGGTGGCTACACCTTC. It is translated as CASSIPTGDTGGYTF.

This rearrangement joins TRBV4-1 to TRBJ2-6, with D perhaps matching TRBD1 (5 bases). Deletions cut 4 bases from V and 0 bases from J, with 13 bases between. The germline gives CDR1 MGHRA, CDR2 YSYEKL. The CDR3 covers 17 residues. The DNA for the CDR3 is TGCGCCAGCAGCCCGACAGAATTTAACTCTGGGGCCAACGTCCTGACTTTC. Residues: CASSPTEFNSGANVLTF.

This clone was seen only a few times. The chain combines TRBV2 with TRBJ2-5, with D perhaps assigned TRBD1 or TRBD2 (5 bases each). Germline V gene lookup returns CDR1 SNHLY and CDR2 FYNNEI. Between the trimmed V and J ends, which lost 6 bases and 2 bases, there was a span of 16 bases. The CDR3 is 15 residues long. CDR3 coding DNA: TGTGCCAGCAGGGGAGCAGGGTCCTTACAAGAGACCCAGTACTTC. It yields the protein CASRGAGSLQETQYF.

This sequence joins TRBV29-1 and TRBJ2-1, with a weak D call TRBD1 (6 bases). The CDR3 loop spans 13 amino acids. The V end was cut by 7 bases, the J end by 9 bases, with 19 bases between. CDR1 and CDR2 from the germline V gene are SQVTM and ANQGSEA. The CDR3 DNA sequence: TGCAGCGCCGGAAGCGGTAAGGGGGTTGAGCAGTTCTTC. Residues: CSAGSGKGVEQFF.

J is TRBJ2-3 and V is TRBV11-2; 7 bases agree with TRBD2. Germline V CDR1 and CDR2: SGHAT, FQNNGV. The V segment lost 3 bases and the J segment 1 base; nucleotides outside the gene matches: 1. CDR3 length equals 14 residues. The CDR3 DNA follows: TGTGCCAGCAGCTTTCGGGGGGGCACAGATACGCAGTATTTT. Translating it yields CASSFRGGTDTQYF.

The rearrangement links TRBV5-6 to TRBJ1-3; 8 bases line up with TRBD1. The CDR3 length is 17 residues. Germline trimming cut 2 bases from V and 3 bases from J; bases unmatched to any gene: 10. CDR1 SGHDT and CDR2 YYEEEE come from the germline V gene. The CDR3 sequence is CASSLTFQGADGNTIYF. CDR3 DNA: TGTGCCAGCAGCTTAACCTTCCAGGGGGCGGATGGAAACACCATATATTTT.

This chain joins TRBV5-1 and TRBJ1-1; perhaps TRBD1 as D (6 bases). V shed 6 bases and J shed 1 base, with 16 bases lying between them. Germline CDR1 and CDR2: SGHRS and YFSETQ. This CDR3 spans 15 amino acids. CDR3 nucleotides: TGCGCCAGCAACCTTAAGGGGGGGCAGAACACTGAAGCTTTCTTT. Translated, it gives CASNLKGGQNTEAFF.

J is TRBJ2-3 and V is TRBV6-1; no definite D call. CDR1 is MNHNS, CDR2 SASEGT, per germline. The CDR3 runs 13 residues. The V and J ends lost 2 bases and 2 bases respectively, with 5 bases between them. CDR3 nucleotides: TGTGCCAGCAGTGAAAAGTTCACAGATACGCAGTATTTT. This encodes CASSEKFTDTQYF.

As for this clone: The identical CDR3 is also encoded by other nucleotide sequences in the sample. The chain's CDR3 is CASSKRTGELFF. CDR3 coding DNA: TGTGCCAGCAGTAAAAGGACCGGGGAGCTGTTTTTT. The rearrangement joins TRBV27 to TRBJ2-2; D call uncertain. Germline V gives CDR1 MNHEY, CDR2 SMNVEV (reference sequence). Deletions cut 5 bases from V and 5 bases from J, with 6 bases between. CDR3 length: 12 residues.

The chain uses TRBV19 and TRBJ2-1, with 8 bases that match TRBD1. Germline V gives CDR1 LNHDA, CDR2 SQIVND (reference sequence). The V gene end was trimmed by 5 bases and the J gene end by 6 bases; junction bases not matched to a gene: 12. CDR3 size: 16 residues. This chain's CDR3 is CASSSTPGTGPNEQFF. DNA for the CDR3: TGTGCCAGTAGTTCAACCCCCGGGACAGGCCCCAATGAGCAGTTCTTC.

The rearrangement joins TRBV19 to TRBJ2-5; 9 nucleotides line up with TRBD1. The CDR3 sequence is 15 residues long. Germline CDR1 is LNHDA and CDR2 is SQIVND (reference sequence). V lost 3 bases, J lost 6 bases, and 8 bases stayed unmatched. CDR3 protein: CASSILTGGLQTQYF. CDR3 coding DNA: TGTGCCAGTAGTATCCTGACAGGGGGTTTGCAGACCCAGTACTTC.

The chain employs TRBV10-2 and TRBJ1-4, with a tentative D call TRBD1 (6 bases). The CDR3 extends over 14 amino acids. CDR1 and CDR2 (germline): WSHSY, SAAADI. The ends were cut back, 7 bases at V and 7 bases at J, with 16 bases in the middle. CDR3 loop: CASKPPGDREKLFF. CDR3 sequence (DNA): TGCGCCAGCAAGCCCCCAGGGGATCGTGAAAAACTGTTTTTT.

The chain employs TRBV30 and TRBJ1-1; TRBD1 is a possible D gene (6 bases). V shed 3 bases and J shed 8 bases, with 10 bases lying between them. Germline lookup yields CDR1 GTSNPN and CDR2 SVGIG (reference sequence). The CDR3 has 11 residues. The CDR3 DNA sequence: TGTGCCTGGAGAATCGGGACAGAAGCTTTCTTT. Translation gives CAWRIGTEAFF.

This chain links TRBV18 with TRBJ1-5; D gene unclear. V lost 1 base to trimming and J lost 5 bases, with 6 bases between them. Germline assignment: CDR1 KGHSH and CDR2 LQKENI. This CDR3 region has 13 residues. In nucleotides, the CDR3 is TGTGCCAGCTCACCACGGGAGGATCAGCCCCAGCATTTT. Amino acid sequence: CASSPREDQPQHF.

This chain connects TRBV11-2 to TRBJ2-2; D gene ambiguous. The CDR3 loop spans 13 amino acids. Trimming pared 3 bases from V and 6 bases from J, leaving 8 bases between. The germline CDR1 and CDR2 sequences are SGHAT and FQNNGV. CDR3 residues: CASSLDLAGELFF. CDR3 DNA sequence: TGTGCCAGCAGCTTGGATTTGGCCGGGGAGCTGTTTTTT.

This chain uses TRBV7-8 with TRBJ2-1, with 7 bases that match TRBD2. The CDR3 extends over 12 amino acids. J gave up 10 bases and V 3 bases, and 3 bases lay outside the gene matches. Germline CDR1 SGHVS, CDR2 FQNEAQ. Here the CDR3 reads CASSFYGGEQFF. DNA for the CDR3: TGTGCCAGCAGCTTTTACGGGGGGGAGCAGTTCTTC.

The chain is built from TRBV11-1 and TRBJ1-6, with D possibly being TRBD1 (5 bases). Germline CDR1 is SGHAT and CDR2 is FQDESV (reference sequence). The CDR3 has 14 residues. The V gene lost 1 base and the J gene lost 12 bases, with 13 bases spanning the gap. CDR3 bases: TGTGCCAGCAGCTTAGGGGACGGCGCTGGACCCCTCCACTTT. Amino acids: CASSLGDGAGPLHF.

This chain links TRBV4-1 with TRBJ1-4, with D uncertain. V lost 1 base and J lost 3, with 3 bases in between. Germline CDR1 is MGHRA and CDR2 is YSYEKL. This CDR3 is built from 13 residues. In DNA form, the CDR3 reads TGCGCCAGCAGCCAAGGGTCTAATGAAAAACTGTTTTTT. Translating it yields CASSQGSNEKLFF.

This clone came up a few times. The CDR3 is CASSEAATNQPQHF. CDR3 DNA sequence: TGTGCCAGCAGTGAGGCAGCGACCAATCAGCCCCAGCATTTT. The chain joins TRBV2 to TRBJ1-5; D not certain. CDR1 and CDR2 from the germline V gene are SNHLY and FYNNEI. V dropped 3 bases and J dropped 3 bases, with 9 bases sitting between them. CDR3 length: 14 residues. The variable domain in full, with the rest retrieved from reference TRBV2 and TRBJ1-5, is EPEVTQTPSHQVTQMGQEVILRCVPISNHLYFYWYRQILGQKVEFLVSFYNNEISEKSEIFDDQFSVERPDGSNFTLKIRSTKLEDSAMYFCASSEAATNQPQHFGDGTRLSIL.